This T cell receptor beta chain was found in a study of regulatory T cells in long-lasting Graves disease. In the study overall: Freshly diagnosed Graves' patients had used antithyroid drugs for under 3 months. Points from the study as a whole: Persistent disease was characterized by preferential usage of TRBV28, TRBJ1-2 and TRBJ2-5. Patients with persistent Graves' had lower TCR diversity than newly diagnosed patients.

Time point: newly diagnosed GD, antithyroid drugs for less than 3 months. RNA isolated from PBMCs was used to make the TCR library. This clonotype was seen ten or more times. Its antigen is not identified. V was shortened by 2 bases and J by 5 bases, with 10 bases between the two germline ends. This CDR3 has 14 residues. Germline CDR1 reads MNHNS; CDR2 reads SASEGT. Assembly of TCR beta libraries relied on iRepertoire HTBI primers together with Arm-PCR of CDR3 regions. Authors' methods: Across samples, roughly 64 TRBV and some 13 TRBJ segments were found. TCRdb processed the multiplex PCR reads anew with MiXCR; each CDR3 protein has one entry. The V and J calls shown here were made by TCRdb, not taken from the authors' results. This sample has fewer than 350,000 distinct CDR3 sequences; 15% to 20% occur once, and the top ten carry less than 45%.

The source is a female donor with Graves disease. V and J are TRBV6-1 and TRBJ2-1; either TRBD1 or TRBD2 may fit D (5 bases each). The specimen was peripheral blood mononuclear cells (PBMCs), collected at new diagnosis, from a patient treated with antithyroid drugs. As DNA, the CDR3 is TGTGCCAGCAGTGAAACGGGACCGAACAATGAGCAGTTCTTC. Its translation is CASSETGPNNEQFF.